The present TCR beta chain was sequenced within a study of CD8+ T cells in alopecia areata. General observations from the study: Patients shared TCRs less clearly than mice did, possibly for HLA-related reasons. In lesional scalp, particularly from alopecia totalis/universalis, clonality was higher than in normal scalp.

Trimming cost V 6 bases and J 4 bases, with 21 bases left between them. This CDR3 region has 16 residues. Germline V gene lookup returns CDR1 MNHNY and CDR2 SVGAGI (reference sequence). Investigators isolated RNA and reverse transcribed it into cDNA to act as the sequencing template. The table came from immunoSEQ multiplex PCR; TCRdb's copy has only in-frame clones and leaves some out. The sample includes about 120,000 clones, roughly 68% of them seen just once. Isolation of CD4+ and CD8+ T cells from PBMCs was achieved by sorting. As to this clone: What it binds is not known.

Sequencing used CD4+ T cells sorted from blood. The TCR was taken from a human donor in good health. V is TRBV6-6 and J is TRBJ1-2, with D hard to call. CDR3 sequence: CASSPITLNAGYGYTF. DNA for the CDR3: TGTGCCAGCAGCCCCATCACTCTTAACGCAGGCTATGGCTACACCTTC.